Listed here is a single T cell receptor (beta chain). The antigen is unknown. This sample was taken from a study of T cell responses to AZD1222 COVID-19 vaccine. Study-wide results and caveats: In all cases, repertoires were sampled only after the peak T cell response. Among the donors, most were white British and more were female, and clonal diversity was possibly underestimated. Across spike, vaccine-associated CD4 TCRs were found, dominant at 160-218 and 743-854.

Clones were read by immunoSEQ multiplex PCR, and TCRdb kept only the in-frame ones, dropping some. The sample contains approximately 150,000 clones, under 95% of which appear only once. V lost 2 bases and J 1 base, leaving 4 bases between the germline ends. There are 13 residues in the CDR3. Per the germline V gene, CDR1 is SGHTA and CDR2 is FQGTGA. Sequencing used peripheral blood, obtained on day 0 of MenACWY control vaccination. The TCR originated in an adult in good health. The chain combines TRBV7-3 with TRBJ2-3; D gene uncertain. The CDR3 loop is CASSLEGTDTQYF. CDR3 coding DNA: TGTGCCAGCAGCTTAGAGGGCACAGATACGCAGTATTTT.